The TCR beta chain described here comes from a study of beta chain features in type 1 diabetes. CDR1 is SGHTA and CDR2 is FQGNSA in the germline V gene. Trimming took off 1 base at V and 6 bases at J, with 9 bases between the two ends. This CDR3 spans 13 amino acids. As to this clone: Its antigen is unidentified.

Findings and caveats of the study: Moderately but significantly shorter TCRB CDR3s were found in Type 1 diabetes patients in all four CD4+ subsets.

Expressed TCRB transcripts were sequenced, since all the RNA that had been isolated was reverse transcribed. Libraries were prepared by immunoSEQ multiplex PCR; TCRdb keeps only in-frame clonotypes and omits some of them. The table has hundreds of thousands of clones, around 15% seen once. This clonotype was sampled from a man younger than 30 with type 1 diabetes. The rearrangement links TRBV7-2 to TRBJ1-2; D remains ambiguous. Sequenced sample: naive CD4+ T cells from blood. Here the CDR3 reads CASSLGSLDGYTF. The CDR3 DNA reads TGTGCCAGCAGCTTAGGGTCGTTGGATGGCTACACCTTC.